This T cell receptor beta chain was recorded in a study of metastatic and nonmetastatic thyroid tumors (TCRdb year 2020). Regarding the complete study: The researchers compared repertoires between peripheral blood samples and tumor or nodule tissue samples from patients with malignant or benign thyroid disease. Study-wide conclusions, independent of this receptor: TCR beta diversity was reported as significantly higher in malignant tumors than in benign nodules, in both blood and tumor samples.

This clone was seen many times. Which antigen it targets is not known. Qualities for individual bases were not recorded, and no much larger clone is one base off. No patient had received any treatment before thyroid surgery. Using T-cell receptor beta sequencing, the researchers looked back retrospectively at clinical samples from patients, gathered between about 2012 and 2019. The CDR3 starts with the cysteine, ends with the phenylalanine, and has 15 residues. Kept here is only the CDR3 DNA, which spans 45 bases and is read in frame from base 1. As encoded in the germline V gene (reference sequence), CDR1 is LNHDA while CDR2 is SQIVND. V is cut by 6 bases and J by 1 base, and the space between the germline ends is 15 bases. Libraries were built with PCR. Sequencer: Illumina HiSeq 4000. The TCR beta-chain CDR3 region of each patient was profiled by high-throughput sequencing. The original methods were these. Drawing on CDR3 differences between clinicopathological groups, the researchers built a classifier meant to tell apart patients with distant-metastatic papillary thyroid cancer. The Shannon index was used to assess repertoire diversity, and the Morisita-Horn index was used to assess tumor-blood repertoire similarity. TCRdb trimmed the raw reads at Q25, called clones with MiXCR and kept productive beta chains. The V and J calls here are based on TCRdb, not the publication. This sample lists about 89,000 clones; around 13% were detected once. Of the sample, around 8.8% falls within the top ten clones.

The sample was tumor tissue. The chain couples TRBV19 to TRBJ1-1; the D gene is perhaps TRBD1, on 6 matching bases. The TCR comes from a female donor with papillary thyroid cancer or a benign thyroid nodule (not recorded which). Some clones in this sample may be carry-over from other donors' samples. The CDR3 corresponds to CASRGDRTENTEAFF. The nucleotide sequence reads as follows: TGTGCCAGTAGGGGGGACCGGACAGAGAACACTGAAGCTTTCTTT.